Sequencing of this TCR beta chain was carried out in a study of blood T cells in healthy people across ages (dated by TCRdb to the mid-2010s). Context from the whole study: In model experiments, roughly one uniquely barcoded TCR beta cDNA molecule per two T cells was captured by template switching. Using deep sequencing normalized with unique cDNA molecular identifiers, the study measured how TCR beta repertoire diversity changes with age. Four age groups were formed from the donors: young (average approximately 15 years), middle-aged (approximately 39), aged (approximately 60) and long-lived (less than 85). To avoid experimental bias, donors of different ages were spread randomly across the sequencing lanes. For two donors (one aged 18 to 30 and one aged 80 or older), the study analyzed two additional independent replicas of 1 million unique cDNA reads from the same blood draw. What the research found in general, with its limitations: Observed TCR beta diversity per million T cells fell roughly linearly with age, and a significant reduction was already apparent by age around 44. There was a strong correlation between observed TCR beta diversity and the percentage of naive T cells measured by flow cytometry. The CMV infection status of donors was not known, potentially confounding age-related changes in expanded clonotypes. Compared with the aged group, the long-lived group had more naive CD4+ T cells, fewer expanded clones and increased TCR diversity, suggesting age selection. Bulk unsorted PBMC profiling prevented conclusive comparison of naive and antigen-experienced compartments. Estimates of total diversity based on one million sequenced T cells were regarded as lower bounds and as underestimates.

Preparation of the library involved 5' RACE. Sequenced using an Illumina HiSeq 2500. The second PCR ran for about 6 to 11 cycles and used a J-beta primer mix along with a sample-barcoded 5' primer. Each TCR beta cDNA molecule received a unique molecular identifier from a template-switch 5' adaptor carrying 12 random nucleotides. Each sample yielded at least 3 million CDR3-containing paired-end reads. All of the RNA was converted into first-strand cDNA using the Mint cDNA synthesis kit, with a TRBC-specific oligonucleotide serving as the primer. Following uracil-DNA glycosylase treatment, all cDNA underwent a first 18-cycle PCR with the universal primers M1SS and BC2_uni_R. As for how the authors treated the data: For normalization, 1 million high-quality reads, each with a distinct molecular identifier, were randomly selected from each sample. Instead of being binned into consensus sequences, reads with shared molecular identifiers were discarded. MiTCR, set to a Q25 quality threshold and the strictest error-elimination algorithm, was used for CDR3 identification, clonotype clustering and error correction. A nonparametric unseen species model with Euler transformation was used to estimate lower-bound total TCR beta diversity. TCRdb itself trimmed the public reads at Q25 with fastp, ran MiXCR and retained productive beta chains. Merged by CDR3 protein, the rows form single entries marked with the most common genes and DNA. TCRdb's processing, not the study's, gives the V and J calls here. The sample records about 1.4 million distinct CDR3 sequences, 45% to 70% of which are singletons. Approximately 7% of the sample is held by the ten biggest clonotypes.

Donors were around 37 systemically healthy Caucasian individuals from Russia aged 6 to 90 years. Each donor gave approximately 9.4 milliliters of peripheral blood, drawn into EDTA-treated Vacutainer tubes. Ficoll-Paque density-gradient centrifugation was used to isolate PBMCs, with at least 6.5 million per sample. Trizol reagent was used to extract total RNA from the PBMCs, yielding at least 6 micrograms per sample. The percentages of naive CD45RAhigh/CD27high T cells were determined by flow cytometry on a PBMC aliquot from every donor. The CDR3 goes from the cysteine to the phenylalanine over 15 residues. Just CDR3 DNA is preserved here, 45 bases in frame from base 1. CDR1 and CDR2 were assigned from the germline V gene (reference sequence) as LNHNV and YYDKDF. V lost 1 base and J lost 6 bases; the stretch between them is 14 bases long. On this clonotype itself: Its recognized antigen is unknown. Base qualities are not provided; no much larger clone lies one nucleotide away.

Sequenced material: blood. This TCR derives from a man between 18 and 29 years old in good health. The sequence links TRBV15 to TRBJ2-3, and perhaps TRBD2 as D gene, on 6 matching bases. The DNA is TGTGCCACCAGCAGAGGGGGTTTAGGGAGGGATACGCAGTATTTT. This codes for CATSRGGLGRDTQYF.